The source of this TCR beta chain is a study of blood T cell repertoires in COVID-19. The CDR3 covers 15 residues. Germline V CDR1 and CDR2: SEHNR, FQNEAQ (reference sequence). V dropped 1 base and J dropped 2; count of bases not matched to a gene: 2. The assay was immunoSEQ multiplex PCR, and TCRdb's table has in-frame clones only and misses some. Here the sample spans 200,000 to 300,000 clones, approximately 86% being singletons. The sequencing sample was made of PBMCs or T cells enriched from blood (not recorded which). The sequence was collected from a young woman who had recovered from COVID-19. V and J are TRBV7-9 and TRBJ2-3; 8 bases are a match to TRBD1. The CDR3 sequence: CASSLVTGDTDTQYF. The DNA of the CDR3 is TGTGCCAGCAGCTTAGTGACAGGGGACACAGATACGCAGTATTTT.